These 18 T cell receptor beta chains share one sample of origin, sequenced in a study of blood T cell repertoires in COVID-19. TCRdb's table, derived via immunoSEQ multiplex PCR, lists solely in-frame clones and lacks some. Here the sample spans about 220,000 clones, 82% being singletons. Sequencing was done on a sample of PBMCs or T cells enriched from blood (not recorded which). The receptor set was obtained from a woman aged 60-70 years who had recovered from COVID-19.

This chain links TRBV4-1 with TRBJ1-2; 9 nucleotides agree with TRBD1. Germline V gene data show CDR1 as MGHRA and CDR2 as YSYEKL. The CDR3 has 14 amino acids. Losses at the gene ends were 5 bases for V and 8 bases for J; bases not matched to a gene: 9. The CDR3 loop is CASSVRTGVDGYTF. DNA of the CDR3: TGCGCCAGCAGCGTGCGGACAGGGGTCGACGGCTACACCTTC.

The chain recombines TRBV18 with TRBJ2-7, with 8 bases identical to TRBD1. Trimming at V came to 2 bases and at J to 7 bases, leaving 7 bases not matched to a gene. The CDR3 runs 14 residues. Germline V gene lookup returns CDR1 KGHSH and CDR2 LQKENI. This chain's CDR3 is CASSPGTGVKEQYF. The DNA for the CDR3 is TGTGCCAGCTCACCAGGGACAGGAGTTAAGGAGCAGTACTTC.

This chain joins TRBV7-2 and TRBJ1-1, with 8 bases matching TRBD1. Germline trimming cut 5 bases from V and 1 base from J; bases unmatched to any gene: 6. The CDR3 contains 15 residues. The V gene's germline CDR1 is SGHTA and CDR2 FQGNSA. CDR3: CASSLQGGRNTEAFF. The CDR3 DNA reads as TGTGCCAGCAGCCTACAGGGGGGGAGGAACACTGAAGCTTTCTTT.

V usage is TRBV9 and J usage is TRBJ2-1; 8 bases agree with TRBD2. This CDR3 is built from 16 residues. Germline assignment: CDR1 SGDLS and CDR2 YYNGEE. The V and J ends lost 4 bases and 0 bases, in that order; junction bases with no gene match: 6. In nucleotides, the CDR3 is TGTGCCAGCAGCAGTCGTAGCGGGAACTCCTACAATGAGCAGTTCTTC. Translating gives CASSSRSGNSYNEQFF. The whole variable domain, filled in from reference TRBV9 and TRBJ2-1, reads DSGVTQTPKHLITATGQRVTLRCSPRSGDLSVYWYQQSLDQGLQFLIQYYNGEERAKGNILERFSAQQFPDLHSELNLSSLELGDSALYFCASSSRSGNSYNEQFFGPGTRLTVL.

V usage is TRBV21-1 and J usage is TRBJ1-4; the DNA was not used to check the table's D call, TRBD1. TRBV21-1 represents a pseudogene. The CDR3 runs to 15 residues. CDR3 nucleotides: TGTGCCAGCATCCTAAGCGACAGGGCGGGTGAAAAACTGTTTTTT. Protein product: CASILSDRAGEKLFF.

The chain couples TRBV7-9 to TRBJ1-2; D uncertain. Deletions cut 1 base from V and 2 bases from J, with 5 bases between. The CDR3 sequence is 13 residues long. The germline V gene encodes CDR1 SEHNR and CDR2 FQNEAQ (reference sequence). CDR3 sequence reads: CASSLDWNYGYTF. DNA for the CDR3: TGTGCCAGCAGCTTAGACTGGAACTATGGCTACACCTTC.

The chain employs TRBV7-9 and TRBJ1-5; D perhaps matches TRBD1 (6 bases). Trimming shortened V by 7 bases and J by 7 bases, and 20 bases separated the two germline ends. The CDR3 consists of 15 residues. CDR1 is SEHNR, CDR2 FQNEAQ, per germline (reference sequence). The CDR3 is CASTRDDGGRQPQHF. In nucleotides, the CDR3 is TGTGCCAGCACCCGAGATGATGGGGGCAGGCAGCCCCAGCATTTT.

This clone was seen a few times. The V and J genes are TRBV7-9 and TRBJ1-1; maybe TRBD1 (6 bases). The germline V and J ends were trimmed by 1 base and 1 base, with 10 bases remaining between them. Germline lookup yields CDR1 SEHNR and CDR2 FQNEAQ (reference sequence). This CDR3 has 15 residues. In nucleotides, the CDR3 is TGTGCCAGCAGCTTAGTAACAGGGCCGAACACTGAAGCTTTCTTT. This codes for CASSLVTGPNTEAFF.

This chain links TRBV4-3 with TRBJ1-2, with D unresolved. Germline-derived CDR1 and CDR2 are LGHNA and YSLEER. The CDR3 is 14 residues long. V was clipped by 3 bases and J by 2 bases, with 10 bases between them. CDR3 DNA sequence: TGCGCCAGCAGCCAGCAGGCAGAGAACTATGGCTACACCTTC. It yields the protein CASSQQAENYGYTF.

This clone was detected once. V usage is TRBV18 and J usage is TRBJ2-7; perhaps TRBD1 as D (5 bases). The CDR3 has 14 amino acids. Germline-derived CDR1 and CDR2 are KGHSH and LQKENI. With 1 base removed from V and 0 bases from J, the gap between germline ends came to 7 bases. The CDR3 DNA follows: TGTGCCAGCTCACCACAGACAGTCTCCTACGAGCAGTACTTC. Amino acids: CASSPQTVSYEQYF.

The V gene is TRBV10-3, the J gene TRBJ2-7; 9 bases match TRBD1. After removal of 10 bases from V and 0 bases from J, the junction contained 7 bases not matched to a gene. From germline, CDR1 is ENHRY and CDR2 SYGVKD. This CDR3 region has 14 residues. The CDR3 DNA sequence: TGTGCCACCTCCGGGACAGGGATCTCCTACGAGCAGTACTTC. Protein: CATSGTGISYEQYF.

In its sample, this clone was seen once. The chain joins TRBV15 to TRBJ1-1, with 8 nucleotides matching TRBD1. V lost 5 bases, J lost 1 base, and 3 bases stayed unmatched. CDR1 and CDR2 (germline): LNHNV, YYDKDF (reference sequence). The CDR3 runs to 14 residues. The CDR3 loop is CATSSGTGNTEAFF. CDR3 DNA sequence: TGTGCCACCAGCTCCGGGACAGGGAACACTGAAGCTTTCTTT.

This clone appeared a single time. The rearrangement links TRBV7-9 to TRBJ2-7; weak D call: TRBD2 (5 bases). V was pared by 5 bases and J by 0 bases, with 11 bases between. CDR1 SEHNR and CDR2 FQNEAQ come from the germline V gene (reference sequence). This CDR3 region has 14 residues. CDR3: CASSPSGSSYEQYF. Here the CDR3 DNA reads TGTGCCAGCAGCCCCTCGGGGAGCTCCTACGAGCAGTACTTC. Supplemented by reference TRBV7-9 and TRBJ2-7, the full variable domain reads DTGVSQNPRHKITKRGQNVTFRCDPISEHNRLYWYRQTLGQGPEFLTYFQNEAQLEKSRLLSDRFSAERPKGSFSTLEIQRTEQGDSAMYLCASSPSGSSYEQYFGPGTRLTVT.

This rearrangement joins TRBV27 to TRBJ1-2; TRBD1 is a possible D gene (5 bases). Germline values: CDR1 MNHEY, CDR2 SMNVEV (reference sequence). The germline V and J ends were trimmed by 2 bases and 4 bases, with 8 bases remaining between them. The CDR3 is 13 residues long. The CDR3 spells CASSLNRGYGYTF. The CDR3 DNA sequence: TGTGCCAGCAGTTTAAATAGGGGCTATGGCTACACCTTC.

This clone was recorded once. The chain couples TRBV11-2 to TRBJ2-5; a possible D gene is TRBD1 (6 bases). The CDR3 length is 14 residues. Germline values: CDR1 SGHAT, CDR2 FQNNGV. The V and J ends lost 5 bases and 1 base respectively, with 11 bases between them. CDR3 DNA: TGTGCCAGCAGCCGAGACAGGATCCAAGAGACCCAGTACTTC. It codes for CASSRDRIQETQYF.

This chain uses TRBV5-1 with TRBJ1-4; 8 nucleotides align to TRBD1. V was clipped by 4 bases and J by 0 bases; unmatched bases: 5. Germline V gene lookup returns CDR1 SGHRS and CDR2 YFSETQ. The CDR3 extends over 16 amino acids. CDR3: CASSRQGRATNEKLFF. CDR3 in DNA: TGCGCCAGCAGCCGACAGGGGCGAGCAACTAATGAAAAACTGTTTTTT.

CDR3 sequence (DNA): TGTGCCAGCAGTTTAGTCTTGGGAGGGACGGCTTCCGAGCAGTACTTC. This sequence encodes CASSLVLGGTASEQYF. The chain links TRBV6-5 to TRBJ2-7; 7 bases map to TRBD2. After removal of 4 bases from V and 6 bases from J, the junction contained 15 bases not matched to a gene. The CDR3 spans 16 residues. Germline-derived CDR1 and CDR2 are MNHEY and SVGAGI.

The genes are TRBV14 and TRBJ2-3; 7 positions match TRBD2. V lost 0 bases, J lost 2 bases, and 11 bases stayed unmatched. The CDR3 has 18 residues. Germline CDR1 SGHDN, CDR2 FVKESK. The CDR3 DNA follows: TGTGCCAGCAGCCAAGATTGGGCGGGAGCCCTCTTCACAGATACGCAGTATTTT. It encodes CASSQDWAGALFTDTQYF.